This T cell receptor (beta chain) stems from a study of vaccination effects on CD4 cells after COVID-19. Viral peptide pool expansion of antigen-specific CD4+ T cells preceded sequencing in the ViraFEST assay. Once cultured for roughly ten days, the cells underwent separation to obtain CD4+ T cells. Among the vaccine recipients, none had a prior SARS-CoV-2 infection, and nucleocapsid antibodies were negative. IL-2 at about 10 IU/ml and peptides at roughly 10 ug/ml were added to cultured PBMC, approximately 2.2 million per well. Half the medium was replaced with IL-2 medium on days 3 and 7. As concerns this clone: Antigen specificity is unknown.

V lost 1 base, J lost 3 bases, and 10 bases lay in between. Germline V gives CDR1 SGHDN, CDR2 FVKESK. The CDR3 is made up of 14 amino acids. TCRdb's copy holds only in-frame clones and misses some; the assay was immunoSEQ multiplex PCR. The sample contains more than 20,000 clones, 71% of which appear only once. The chain is built from TRBV14 and TRBJ2-7; no clear D. Source: CD4+ T cells from PBMCs cultured with HCoV-OC43 spike peptides, taken before COVID-19 vaccination. Indicated subset: HCoV-OC43 spike overlapping peptide pool stimulation. This clonotype was obtained from a human donor who received a COVID-19 vaccine. CDR3 nucleotide sequence: TGTGCCAGCAGCCAAGTGGTAGACGGCTACGAGCAGTACTTC. It encodes CASSQVVDGYEQYF. Looking up the rest from reference TRBV14 and TRBJ2-7 gives the full variable domain: EAGVTQFPSHSVIEKGQTVTLRCDPISGHDNLYWYRRVMGKEIKFLLHFVKESKQDESGMPNNRFLAERTGGTYSTLKVQPAELEDSGVYFCASSQVVDGYEQYFGPGTRLTVT.